The 16 T cell receptor beta chains listed next were all sequenced from one sample in a study of T cells in Graves' hyperthyroidism and ophthalmopathy. RNA transcripts served as the template for amplifying TCR beta CDR3 regions. The HTBI set primed first-round TCR CDR3 RT-PCR. From the multiplex PCR reads, TCRdb called clonotypes with MiXCR, one entry per CDR3 protein. The repertoire has some 600,000 distinct CDR3 sequences, more than 11% of them found once; the top ten carry under 7%. The sequenced sample was blood. These receptors were obtained from a woman in her 30s with Graves' hyperthyroidism that later progressed to Graves' ophthalmopathy.

Here the CDR3 DNA reads TGTGCCAGCAGCTTAGGCAGAACAGGGCTCCAGGATACGCAGTATTTT. Translating it yields CASSLGRTGLQDTQYF. The genes are TRBV11-3 and TRBJ2-3; D might be TRBD1 (6 bases). Trimming left V 1 base short and J 6 bases short, with 17 bases between. The CDR3 runs 16 residues. Germline loops: CDR1 SGHNT, CDR2 YENEEA. Full variable domain (missing parts from reference TRBV11-3 and TRBJ2-3): EAGVVQSPRYKIIEKKQPVAFWCNPISGHNTLYWYLQNLGQGPELLIRYENEEAVDDSQLPKDRFSAERLKGVDSTLKIQPAELGDSAVYLCASSLGRTGLQDTQYFGPGTRLTVL.

The V and J genes are TRBV7-3 and TRBJ2-2; tentative D call: TRBD2 (5 bases). CDR1 is SGHTA and CDR2 is FQGTGA in the germline V gene. Trimming took off 5 bases at V and 5 bases at J, with 15 bases between the two ends. The CDR3 contains 15 residues. The CDR3, as DNA: TGTGCCAGCAGCCCCTCGGCGGGTGGGACCGGGGAGCTGTTTTTT. It is translated as CASSPSAGGTGELFF.

This clonotype occurred many times. The rearrangement joins TRBV11-2 to TRBJ2-3; 14 bases agree with TRBD2. V lost 8 bases to trimming and J lost 2 bases; unmatched junction nucleotides: 9. In germline, CDR1 is SGHAT, CDR2 FQNNGV. This CDR3 region has 17 residues. The CDR3 loop is CASSGTSGSRFTDTQYF. DNA of the CDR3: TGTGCCAGCTCCGGGACTAGCGGGAGTCGATTCACAGATACGCAGTATTTT.

This clonotype occurred many times. This chain links TRBV12-3 or TRBV12-4 with TRBJ2-7, with D hard to call. With 3 bases removed from V and 6 bases from J, the gap between germline ends came to 15 bases. CDR3 length: 14 residues. This CDR3 reads CASSFGPARGEQYF. CDR3 coding DNA: TGTGCCAGCAGTTTCGGCCCCGCCAGAGGCGAGCAGTACTTC.

Many counts were recorded for this clonotype. V and J are TRBV29-1 and TRBJ2-7, with D perhaps assigned TRBD1 or TRBD2 (5 bases each). Germline V lookup: CDR1 SQVTM, CDR2 ANQGSEA. The CDR3 totals 13 residues. V dropped 3 bases and J dropped 7 bases, with 16 bases sitting between them. CDR3 region: CSVEKGRTKEQYF. CDR3 sequence (DNA): TGCAGCGTTGAGAAGGGACGAACTAAGGAGCAGTACTTC.

At least ten counts were recorded for this clonotype. This sequence joins TRBV20-1 and TRBJ1-5; 8 nucleotides agree with TRBD1. The CDR3 has 15 amino acids. CDR1 and CDR2 from the germline V gene are DFQATT and SNEGSKA (reference sequence). The V gene end was trimmed by 6 bases and the J gene end by 1 base; junction bases not matched to a gene: 8. In nucleotides, the CDR3 is TGCAGTGCCCCCAGGGGGACAGGAAGCAATCAGCCCCAGCATTTT. Protein sequence: CSAPRGTGSNQPQHF.

This clonotype was seen ten or more times. The chain joins TRBV12-3 or TRBV12-4 to TRBJ2-5, with D unresolved. With 6 bases removed from V and 0 bases from J, the gap between germline ends came to 11 bases. The CDR3 is 14 amino acids. CDR3 sequence reads: CASRVLGNQETQYF. CDR3 nucleotide sequence: TGTGCCAGCAGAGTCCTGGGGAACCAAGAGACCCAGTACTTC.

This clonotype was recorded at least ten times. V and J are TRBV10-3 and TRBJ1-1, with D possibly being TRBD1 (5 bases). The CDR3 length is 12 residues. CDR1 and CDR2 from the germline V gene are ENHRY and SYGVKD. Trimming removed 7 bases from V and 5 bases from J, with 11 bases in between. CDR3 DNA: TGTGCCATCAATTCCGGGACGACTGAAGCTTTCTTT. Its protein product is CAINSGTTEAFF.

The chain links TRBV6-1 to TRBJ2-1; 9 bases are a match to TRBD2. The CDR3 has 14 residues. Per germline, CDR1 MNHNS and CDR2 SASEGT. Losses at the gene ends were 4 bases for V and 5 bases for J; bases not matched to a gene: 3. CDR3 in amino acids: CASSASGIHNEQFF. The DNA of the CDR3 is TGTGCCAGCAGTGCTAGCGGGATCCACAATGAGCAGTTCTTC.

Many counts were recorded for this clonotype. This chain joins TRBV28 and TRBJ1-2; D may be TRBD1 (6 bases). V was shortened by 7 bases and J by 2 bases, with 11 bases between the two germline ends. There are 13 residues in the CDR3. Germline assignment: CDR1 MDHEN and CDR2 SYDVKM. The CDR3 nucleotides are TGTGCCAGCACTCTGACAGGCAACTATGGCTACACCTTC. It encodes CASTLTGNYGYTF.

The sample holds many counts of this clonotype. V is TRBV6-5 and J is TRBJ2-3; D uncertain. From germline, CDR1 is MNHEY and CDR2 SVGAGI. CDR3 size: 17 residues. V shed 2 bases and J shed 1 base, with 16 bases lying between them. CDR3 coding DNA: TGTGCCAGCAGTTACACCTTCTTCCCGGAACGCACAGATACGCAGTATTTT. Protein: CASSYTFFPERTDTQYF.

A few counts support this clonotype. J is TRBJ2-1 and V is TRBV9; 7 bases match TRBD2. The germline V gene has CDR1 SGDLS and CDR2 YYNGEE. With 3 bases clipped from V and 7 bases from J, the junction kept 7 bases outside the gene matches. This CDR3 is built from 14 residues. CDR3 DNA: TGTGCCAGCAGCGAGATGGGGGGGGTTAATGAGCAGTTCTTC. Residues: CASSEMGGVNEQFF.

This clonotype came up many times. The chain has TRBV29-1 and TRBJ2-7; possible D gene TRBD2, 6 bases. This CDR3 is 13 amino acids long. CDR1 and CDR2 (germline): SQVTM, ANQGSEA. V lost 4 bases and J lost 7, with 17 bases in between. CDR3 loop: CSVGGVVSGEQYF. CDR3 nucleotide sequence: TGCAGCGTTGGGGGGGTGGTATCGGGTGAGCAGTACTTC.

This clonotype was observed at least ten times. The chain employs TRBV5-1 and TRBJ2-7; possibly TRBD2 for D (6 bases). The germline V gene encodes CDR1 SGHRS and CDR2 YFSETQ. With 5 bases removed from V and 3 bases from J, the gap between germline ends came to 15 bases. The CDR3 runs to 14 residues. The CDR3 DNA is TGCGCCAGCAGTCAAGGACTAACGTTCTACGAGCAGTACTTC. This codes for CASSQGLTFYEQYF.

This clonotype turned up a few times. This chain connects TRBV6-5 to TRBJ2-5, with D maybe TRBD1 (6 bases). Trimming took 0 bases from V and 4 from J, leaving 12 bases between them. CDR3 size: 15 residues. The germline CDR1 and CDR2 sequences are MNHEY and SVGAGI. The CDR3 DNA sequence: TGTGCCAGCAGTTACTCTCCAGGGGCCCCAGAGACCCAGTACTTC. It codes for CASSYSPGAPETQYF.

The chain combines TRBV4-2 with TRBJ2-1; 7 positions match TRBD2. The trim removed 3 bases at V and 8 bases at J, leaving 16 bases unmatched. The CDR3 totals 17 residues. The V gene's germline CDR1 is LGHNA and CDR2 YNFKEQ. The CDR3, as DNA: TGTGCCAGCAGCCAGGCCGGGCTAGCGGACCCGGGGGATGAGCAGTTCTTC. Translating gives CASSQAGLADPGDEQFF.